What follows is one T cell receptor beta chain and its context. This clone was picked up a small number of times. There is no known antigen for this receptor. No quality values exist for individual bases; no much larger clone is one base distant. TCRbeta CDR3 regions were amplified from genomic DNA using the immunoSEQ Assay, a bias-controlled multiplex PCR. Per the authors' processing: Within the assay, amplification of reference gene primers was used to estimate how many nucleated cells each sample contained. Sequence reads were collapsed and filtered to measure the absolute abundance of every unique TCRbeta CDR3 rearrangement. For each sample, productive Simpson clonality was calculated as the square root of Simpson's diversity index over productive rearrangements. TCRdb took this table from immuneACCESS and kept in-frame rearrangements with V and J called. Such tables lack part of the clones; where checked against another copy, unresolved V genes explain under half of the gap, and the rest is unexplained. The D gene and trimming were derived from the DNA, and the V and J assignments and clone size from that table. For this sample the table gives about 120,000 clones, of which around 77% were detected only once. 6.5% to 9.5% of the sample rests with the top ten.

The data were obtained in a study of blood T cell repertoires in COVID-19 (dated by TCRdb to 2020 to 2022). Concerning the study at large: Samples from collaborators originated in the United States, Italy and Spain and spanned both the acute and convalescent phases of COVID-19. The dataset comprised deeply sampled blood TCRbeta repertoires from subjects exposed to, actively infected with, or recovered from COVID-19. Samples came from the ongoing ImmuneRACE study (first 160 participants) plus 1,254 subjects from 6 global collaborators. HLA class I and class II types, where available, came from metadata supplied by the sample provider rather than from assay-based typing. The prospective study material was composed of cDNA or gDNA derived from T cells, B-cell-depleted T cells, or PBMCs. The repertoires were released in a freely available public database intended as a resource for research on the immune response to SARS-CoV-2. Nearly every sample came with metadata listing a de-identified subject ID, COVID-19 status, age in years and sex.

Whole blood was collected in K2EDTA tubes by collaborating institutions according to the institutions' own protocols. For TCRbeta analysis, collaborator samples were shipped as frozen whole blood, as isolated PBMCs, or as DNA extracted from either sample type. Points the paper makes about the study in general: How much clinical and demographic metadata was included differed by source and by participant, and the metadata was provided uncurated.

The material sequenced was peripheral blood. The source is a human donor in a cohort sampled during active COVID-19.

The nucleotides are TGTGCCAGCAGTTATATGCAGGGTCCTGGAAACACCATATATTTT. It translates to CASSYMQGPGNTIYF. Recombination connected TRBV6-5 to TRBJ1-3, with a weak D call of TRBD1 (5 bases match). The germline V gene sets CDR1 to MNHEY and CDR2 to SVGAGI. The CDR3 goes from the cysteine to the phenylalanine over 15 residues. The retained sequence is limited to the CDR3, 45 bases, with the frame set at the first base. V sheds 3 bases and J sheds 2 bases, leaving 11 bases between their ends.